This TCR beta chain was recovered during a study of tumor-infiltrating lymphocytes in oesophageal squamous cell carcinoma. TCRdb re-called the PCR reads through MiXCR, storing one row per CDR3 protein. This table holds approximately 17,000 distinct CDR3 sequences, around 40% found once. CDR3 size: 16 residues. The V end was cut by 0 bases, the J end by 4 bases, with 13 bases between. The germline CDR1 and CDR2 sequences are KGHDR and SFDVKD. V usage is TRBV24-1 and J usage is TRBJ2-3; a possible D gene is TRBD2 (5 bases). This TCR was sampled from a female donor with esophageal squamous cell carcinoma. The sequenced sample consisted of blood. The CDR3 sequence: CATSDLGGPGADTQYF. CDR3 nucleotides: TGTGCCACCAGTGATTTGGGCGGGCCCGGAGCAGATACGCAGTATTTT.